The subject of this entry is one T cell receptor (beta chain). This sample stems from a study of blood T cell repertoires in COVID-19. Study background: Samples of COVID-19 (acute and convalescent) were obtained from the United States, Italy and Spain. From T cells, B-cell-depleted T cells, or PBMCs came the material, which was cDNA or gDNA.

The CDR3 length is 15 residues. V shed 4 bases and J shed 0 bases, with 12 bases lying between them. From germline, CDR1 is LGHNA and CDR2 YNFKEQ. In the authors' workflow: Reference gene primer amplification gave estimated nucleated cell counts. Only in-frame clones appear in the TCRdb table, and some are missing; sequencing was by immunoSEQ multiplex PCR. V, J and clone size are those of that table, while D and trimming were read from the DNA. The repertoire consists of 95,000 to 100,000 clones, with less than 85% occurring once and the leading ten covering 1.5% to 2%. The TCR sequence derives from a woman in her seventies with active or convalescent COVID-19. The chain is built from TRBV4-2 and TRBJ2-5; D perhaps matches TRBD2 (6 bases). Sequencing input: peripheral blood. The CDR3 coding sequence is TGTGCCAGCAGCCGGAGCCGGGGGTACCAAGAGACCCAGTACTTC. It is translated as CASSRSRGYQETQYF.